This T cell receptor (beta chain) was identified during a study of blood T cell repertoires in COVID-19 (dated by TCRdb to about 2020). A note on the overall study: Samples from collaborators originated in the United States, Italy and Spain and spanned both the acute and convalescent phases of COVID-19. The prospective study material was composed of cDNA or gDNA derived from T cells, B-cell-depleted T cells, or PBMCs. Deeply sampled blood TCRbeta repertoires from subjects exposed to, actively infected with, or recovered from COVID-19 were included in the dataset. The repertoires were released in a freely available public database meant as a resource for research on the immune response to SARS-CoV-2. The samples were drawn from the first 160 participants of the ongoing ImmuneRACE study and from about 1,200 subjects provided by 6 global collaborators. Sample metadata almost always included a de-identified subject ID, COVID-19 status, age in years and sex. Where HLA class I and class II types were available, the types were taken from metadata supplied by the sample provider, not from assay-based typing.

The research as a whole found: Clinical and demographic metadata were provided uncurated, with the amount varying by source and participant.

The immunoSEQ Assay, a bias-controlled multiplex PCR, was used to amplify TCRbeta CDR3 regions from genomic DNA. In the paper's pipeline: Within the assay, amplification of reference gene primers was used to estimate how many nucleated cells each sample contained. Sequence reads were collapsed and filtered to measure the absolute abundance of every unique TCRbeta CDR3 rearrangement. For each sample, productive Simpson clonality was calculated by taking the square root of Simpson's diversity index across productive rearrangements. Drawn from immuneACCESS, this table holds only the in-frame rearrangements with V and J called that TCRdb kept. Clones are partly lost; checked studies trace under half to an unresolved V gene and leave the rest unexplained. V, J and clone size derive from that table, while D and trimming were established from the DNA sequence. The sample contains about 220,000 clones, roughly 84% of them found a single time. Together, the top ten hold about 2.1% of the sample.

From its cysteine to its phenylalanine, the CDR3 spans 12 amino acids. Only the CDR3 DNA stays, 36 bases, in frame from base 1. V was cut back by 6 bases and J by 5 bases, leaving a gap of 10 bases between them. Points on this clone: The antigen this receptor binds is unknown. No base quality values were provided; no much bigger clone lies one nucleotide off. The same CDR3 also results from other DNA sequences found in this sample.

Whole blood was collected in K2EDTA tubes by collaborating institutions according to the institutions' own protocols. Collaborator samples were shipped for TCRbeta analysis as frozen whole blood, isolated PBMCs, or DNA extracted from either sample type. The sequenced sample was peripheral blood. The TCR originated in a woman aged 55-69 years with acute or convalescent COVID-19. This sequence uses TRBV12-3 or TRBV12-4 and TRBJ1-2; the D gene is perhaps TRBD1, from 6 matching bases. At the DNA level, the sequence is TGTGCCAGCAGCTTACAGGGATATGGCTACACCTTC. Its amino acids are CASSLQGYGYTF.